Listed below are T cell receptor beta chains from one sample, sequenced in a study of cytomegalovirus exposure and HLA in healthy donors. This table comes from immunoSEQ multiplex PCR, and its TCRdb copy is limited to in-frame clones, with some not included. The profile covers 110,000 to 150,000 clones, with around 82% appearing a single time and under 3% taken by the ten largest. Input material: PBMCs. These TCRs come from a female donor in good health and CMV-seronegative. The CDR3 runs from the conserved cysteine through the conserved F or W. D genes are given only for firm matches. Size is stated for part of the rows, as once, few or many counts, or as a class when the clone is expanded.

abundance	j_gene	v_gene	d_gene	CDR3nt	CDR3aa
.	TRBJ2-3	TRBV7-2	TRBD2	TGTGCCAGCAGCTTGGCGGGGGGCCCGGGAGATACGCAGTATTTT	CASSLAGGPGDTQYF
.	TRBJ2-7	TRBV11-2	TRBD2	TGTGCCAGCGCTTTAGCGGGAGTCGGATACGAGCAGTACTTC	CASALAGVGYEQYF
once	TRBJ2-1	TRBV29-1	TRBD2	TGCAGCGTTGAAGTGGAGTTCGGACTAGCGGGAGGGAATGAGCAGTTCTTC	CSVEVEFGLAGGNEQFF
.	TRBJ1-1	TRBV28	.	TGTGCCAGCGTCCCTACGAAAATCGACACTGAAGCTTTCTTT	CASVPTKIDTEAFF
few	TRBJ1-5	TRBV7-9	.	TGTGCCAGCAGCCCCACAGGTTTCGGTCAGCCCCAGCATTTT	CASSPTGFGQPQHF
few	TRBJ2-7	TRBV4-3	.	TGCGCCAGCAGGACCACAGGGCAAGAGCAGTACTTC	CASRTTGQEQYF
.	TRBJ2-5	TRBV11-2	TRBD2	TGTGCCAGCAGCTTATTGCGGGGGGCCGGGGAGACCCAGTACTTC	CASSLLRGAGETQYF
.	TRBJ1-1	TRBV7-9	.	TGTTCCAGCAGCTTATCCCTGGTACAGATCGGCACTGAAGCTTTCTTT	CSSSLSLVQIGTEAFF
few	TRBJ1-4	TRBV6-5	.	TGTGCCAGCAGTTACTCGAGTGGAACTAATGAAAAACTGTTTTTT	CASSYSSGTNEKLFF
.	TRBJ2-3	TRBV6-6	TRBD2	TGTGCCAGCAGGGGACTAGCGAACACAGATACGCAGTATTTT	CASRGLANTDTQYF
.	TRBJ2-1	TRBV16	TRBD2	TGTGCCAGCAGCCAATCAGGGCTAGCGGGAGTCAATGAGCAGTTCTTC	CASSQSGLAGVNEQFF
.	TRBJ2-2	TRBV6-6	.	TGTGCCAGCAGTTACCCCGCGACCGGGGAGCTGTTTTTT	CASSYPATGELFF
.	TRBJ1-2	TRBV5-1	TRBD1	TGCGCCAGCAGCTTCTGGGCAGGGGGCGCTAACTATGGCTACACCTTC	CASSFWAGGANYGYTF
.	TRBJ1-5	TRBV7-6	.	TGTGCCAGCAGCTCCGAAGACATAGGGCCCCAGCATTTT	CASSSEDIGPQHF
.	TRBJ1-2	TRBV6-5	TRBD1	TGTGCCAGCAGACAGGGGACGGGGGGCTACACCTTC	CASRQGTGGYTF
.	TRBJ2-7	TRBV7-2	TRBD2	TGTGCCAGCAGCATCAGCGGGGGGGCGAAGGAGCAGTACTTC	CASSISGGAKEQYF
.	TRBJ1-2	TRBV6-6	TRBD1	TGTGCCAGCAGATCCAGGACAGGGTACGGCTACACCTTC	CASRSRTGYGYTF
.	TRBJ1-1	TRBV7-9	TRBD1	TGTGCCAGCAGCGATGGACAGGGTGAAGCTTTCTTT	CASSDGQGEAFF
.	TRBJ1-1	TRBV4-2	.	TGTGCCAGCAGCCACACAATCCGGGACACGAAAGCTTTCTTT	CASSHTIRDTKAFF
.	TRBJ1-5	TRBV28	.	TGTGCCAGCAGTTCTGACCTAACAGCCCAGCATTTT	CASSSDLTAQHF
.	TRBJ2-1	TRBV10-3	TRBD2	TGTGCCATCAGGACTAGCGGGAGCTCCTACAATGAGCAGTTCTTC	CAIRTSGSSYNEQFF
.	TRBJ1-5	TRBV6-5	TRBD1	TGTGCCAGCAGTACCGGGACAGGGATTCAGCCCCAGCATTTT	CASSTGTGIQPQHF
.	TRBJ2-7	TRBV19	TRBD1	TGTGCCAGTAGTATAGGAGGGACAGGGGCCTACGAGCAGTACTTC	CASSIGGTGAYEQYF
.	TRBJ2-1	TRBV10-3	.	TGTGCCACCCGAGACAGGACCTACAATGAGCAGTTCTTC	CATRDRTYNEQFF
.	TRBJ1-6	TRBV30	TRBD1	TGTGCCGGGCTACAGGGGGACCTCCGGGCCCTCCACTTT	CAGLQGDLRALHF
.	TRBJ1-3	TRBV6-6	.	TGTGCCAGCAGTTACCCGGGACAACGGTCTGGAAACACCATATATTTT	CASSYPGQRSGNTIYF
once	TRBJ1-2	TRBV30	TRBD1	TGTGCCTGGAGAGGAACAGGGGGAGCTTTCTATGGCTACACCTTC	CAWRGTGGAFYGYTF
.	TRBJ1-2	TRBV2	.	TGTGCCAGCACCCTGGGGGGAGCAGGGGGCTACACCTTC	CASTLGGAGGYTF
.	TRBJ2-7	TRBV28	.	TGTGCCAGCAGTTCCACCCTTACCGGGACTCAGTTCTACGAGCAGTACTTC	CASSSTLTGTQFYEQYF
.	TRBJ1-4	TRBV6-6	.	TGTGCCAGCAGCCCCGAGTTGGGGGGAATGAAAAAACTGTTTTTT	CASSPELGGMKKLFF
.	TRBJ2-1	TRBV5-1	.	TGCGCCAGCAGCTTAGAAGGACAGCTCTACTACCATGCCGACAATGAGCAGTTCTTC	CASSLEGQLYYHADNEQFF
few	TRBJ2-1	TRBV5-4	.	TGTGCCAGCAGCTTCAATACCGGGACAAGGGGGAACAATGAGCAGTTCTTC	CASSFNTGTRGNNEQFF
.	TRBJ1-1	TRBV19	TRBD1	TGTGCCAGTAAAAGGGACAGGGGGCCGCCGGTGACTGAAGCTCTCTTT	CASKRDRGPPVTEALF
.	TRBJ2-7	TRBV27	.	TGTGCCAGCAGACACCAAAGAACGGCGGCCGAAGAAGGGGCCACTTTCTTC	CASRHQRTAAEEGATFF
.	TRBJ1-1	TRBV29-1	.	TGCAGCGGAGTCCGACTGGGCACTGAAGCTTTCTTT	CSGVRLGTEAFF
.	TRBJ1-2	TRBV5-8	.	TGTGCCAGCCAGGACAGCGCGAGTGATTATGGCTACACCTTC	CASQDSASDYGYTF
.	TRBJ1-2	TRBV30	.	TGTGCCTGGACCCCGGACTCGCTTTATGGCTACACCTTC	CAWTPDSLYGYTF
.	TRBJ2-7	TRBV19	.	TGTGCCAGTAGTCCCACTAGCAGGGGGACCTACGAGCAGTACTTC	CASSPTSRGTYEQYF
few	TRBJ1-5	TRBV6-6	.	TGTGCCAGCAGTTACCTAGGATTCAATCAGCCCCAGCATTTT	CASSYLGFNQPQHF
.	TRBJ1-1	TRBV5-1	TRBD1	TGCGCCAGCAGCCCCGGACAGGTAGGGGCTGAAGCTTTCTTT	CASSPGQVGAEAFF
.	TRBJ1-2	TRBV4-3	.	TGCGCCAGCAGCCAAGTTCTCCCGGGACTCTCCTATGGCTACACCTTC	CASSQVLPGLSYGYTF
.	TRBJ1-1	TRBV19	.	TGTGCCAGTAGTATAGTGACAGGGAACACTGAAGCTTTCTTT	CASSIVTGNTEAFF